The clone carrying this T cell receptor beta chain came up once. This CDR3 region has 13 residues. The germline gives CDR1 SGDLS, CDR2 YYNGEE. The V end lost 1 base, the J end lost 10 bases, and 12 bases lay between the germline ends. The source of the sample is a study of blood T cell repertoires in COVID-19. Turning to the study itself: The study drew acute and convalescent COVID-19 samples from the United States, Italy and Spain.

Here immunoSEQ multiplex PCR was the method, and the copy in TCRdb shows in-frame clones only, minus some. The data hold 93,000 or so clones, with more than 80% observed a single time. The source is a woman aged 60-75 years with acute or convalescent COVID-19. The chain joins TRBV9 to TRBJ2-1; tentative D call: TRBD2 (5 bases). The source material was peripheral blood. CDR3 sequence (DNA): TGTGCCAGCAGCGTAAGGGAGCTCACGGAGCAGTTCTTC. This translates into CASSVRELTEQFF.